A selection of T cell receptor beta chains follows, all from one sample in a study of PD-1 blockade in classical Hodgkin lymphoma. Using immunoSEQ multiplex PCR, the repertoire was profiled, and TCRdb retains in-frame clones only, with some absent. This sample has just under 20,000 clones, with around 90% found just once. Sequences were derived from CD8+ T cells from blood, sampled before the fourth cycle of nivolumab. The receptors come from a human donor with classical Hodgkin lymphoma. CDR3s leave out the opening cysteine and the closing phenylalanine or tryptophan.

J gene | V gene | CDR3 protein
TRBJ2-2 | TRBV6-5 | ASSPTVANTGELF
TRBJ2-7 | TRBV27 | ASSPGQGVYEQY
TRBJ2-3 | TRBV6-1 | ASSDRRLAGAVDTQY
TRBJ2-7 | TRBV10-2 | ASTLAGGPEQY
TRBJ2-1 | TRBV9 | ASSPQDNEQF
TRBJ1-5 | TRBV5-6 | ASSSGQSQPQH
TRBJ1-4 | TRBV10-3 | AISERGMNEKLF
TRBJ2-2 | TRBV27 | ASSLSGGRELF
TRBJ2-7 | TRBV11-2 | ASSNTGTSGSSRFYEQY
TRBJ2-7 | TRBV7-2 | ASSLRTSGGYEQY
TRBJ1-4 | TRBV10-3 | AISDDWTGMVEKLF
TRBJ2-1 | TRBV9 | ASSVGLVGSYEQF
TRBJ2-1 | TRBV11-3 | ASSQTSGRYNEQF
TRBJ2-7 | TRBV27 | ASSPSRGFYEQY
TRBJ2-1 | TRBV9 | ASSVGWGREF
TRBJ2-7 | TRBV9 | ASSVGGGSTYEQY
TRBJ2-7 | TRBV27 | ASSPDRAQYYEQY
TRBJ2-1 | TRBV7-9 | ASSGPGLAGNNEQF
TRBJ2-1 | TRBV5-1 | ASSKRTRGTANNEQF
TRBJ2-2 | TRBV27 | ASSSQGWNTGELF
TRBJ2-3 | TRBV6-1 | AFWGTDTQY
TRBJ2-7 | TRBV21-1 | ASIEQDKNEQY
TRBJ2-7 | TRBV5-1 | ASSLDSGSLPYEQY
TRBJ2-7 | TRBV9 | ASSPSGGYEQY
TRBJ2-3 | TRBV9 | ASSARQGLESTDTQY
TRBJ2-7 | TRBV30 | ALEDRHSSYEQY
TRBJ1-4 | TRBV27 | ASSLSSGGDGLDEKLF
TRBJ1-1 | TRBV27 | ASSFRLGNTEAF
- | TRBV7-6 | ASSYAAFYEQY
TRBJ1-3 | TRBV29-1 | SAWTGTSGNTIY
TRBJ1-2 | TRBV7-9 | ASSFPTGVHGYT
- | TRBV10-3 | AISVTGQSGSYEQY
TRBJ1-2 | TRBV10-1 | ASSGPGQSAYGYT
TRBJ2-1 | TRBV28 | ASSSRWSGWGNEQF
TRBJ2-1 | TRBV6-5 | ASKLAGVGEQF
TRBJ2-7 | TRBV9 | ASSVGVAVSYEQY
TRBJ1-1 | TRBV6-6 | ASSWTGNTEAF
TRBJ2-3 | TRBV5-1 | ASSSWSRPAGAEKDTQY
TRBJ1-2 | TRBV28 | ASSLQGFGYT
TRBJ2-7 | TRBV9 | ASSAGGKRYEQY
TRBJ1-1 | TRBV30 | AWSAGGNTEAF
TRBJ2-3 | TRBV29-1 | SVDVSSARADTQY
TRBJ2-1 | TRBV28 | ATCPRFSSSYNEQF
TRBJ2-2 | TRBV14 | ASSQLTGGANTGELF